This is a list of T cell receptor beta chains from one sample in a study of T cells in Graves' hyperthyroidism and ophthalmopathy. MiXCR, applied by TCRdb to the multiplex PCR reads, yields one record per CDR3 protein. This table has around 290,000 distinct CDR3 sequences, 15% to 20% appearing once. The source material was blood. These TCRs come from a woman aged 55-70 years with Graves' ophthalmopathy. The CDR3 runs from the conserved cysteine through the conserved F or W. A D gene is named only where the DNA matches it firmly. Expanded clones are given a class, and other clones once, few, many or no size at all.

v_gene	abundance	d_gene	j_gene	CDR3aa	CDR3nt
TRBV5-1	few	NA	TRBJ1-5	CASSLEGQTSSNQPQHF	TGCGCCAGCAGCTTGGAAGGACAGACTTCTAGCAATCAGCCCCAGCATTTT
TRBV4-3	once	TRBD1	TRBJ1-2	CASSQGPTGGMNYGYTF	TGCGCCAGCAGCCAAGGCCCGACAGGGGGTATGAACTATGGCTACACCTTC
TRBV15	NA	NA	TRBJ1-5	CATRYRPNSNQPQHF	TGTGCCACCAGGTACCGACCTAATAGCAATCAGCCCCAGCATTTT
TRBV5-1	NA	TRBD1	TRBJ1-2	CASSFGTGGNGYTF	TGCGCCAGCAGCTTTGGGACAGGGGGAAATGGCTACACCTTC
TRBV20-1	many	NA	TRBJ2-1	CSARDRRTSSGNEQFF	TGCAGTGCTAGAGATCGCCGGACTTCAAGCGGCAATGAGCAGTTCTTC
TRBV20-1	many	NA	TRBJ1-1	CSARDHQGWNTEAFF	TGCAGTGCTAGAGATCATCAGGGGTGGAACACTGAAGCTTTCTTT
TRBV6-5	NA	TRBD1	TRBJ2-7	CASSSRQGGGYEQYF	TGTGCCAGCAGTTCACGTCAAGGGGGCGGCTACGAGCAGTACTTC
TRBV6-2/TRBV6-3	NA	NA	TRBJ2-7	CASGPPGAIYEQYF	TGTGCCAGCGGCCCTCCGGGGGCTATTTACGAGCAGTACTTC
TRBV19	NA	TRBD2	TRBJ2-1	CASSIGLAGASSYNEQFF	TGTGCCAGTAGTATCGGACTAGCGGGAGCCAGCTCCTACAATGAGCAGTTCTTC
TRBV6-5	NA	NA	TRBJ2-1	CASSYETVFEQFF	TGTGCCAGCAGTTACGAGACAGTTTTTGAGCAGTTCTTC
TRBV18	many	TRBD1	TRBJ1-2	CASSPQTGDYGYTF	TGTGCCAGCTCACCACAGACAGGGGACTATGGCTACACCTTC
TRBV28	many	NA	TRBJ2-7	CASSQGGYEQYF	TGTGCCAGCAGCCAAGGGGGTTACGAGCAGTACTTC
TRBV7-2	many	TRBD1	TRBJ2-5	CASSAPQGYQETQYF	TGTGCCAGCAGCGCACCACAGGGGTACCAAGAGACCCAGTACTTC
TRBV5-8	NA	NA	TRBJ1-5	CASSLNRGNRDSNQPQHF	TGTGCCAGCAGCTTGAATCGTGGGAACAGGGACAGCAATCAGCCCCAGCATTTT
TRBV20-1	many	NA	TRBJ2-2	CSARDIGQGYTGELFF	TGCAGTGCTAGAGATATCGGGCAGGGATACACCGGGGAGCTGTTTTTT
TRBV7-2	many	TRBD1	TRBJ1-1	CASSGQGTMNTEAFF	TGTGCCAGCAGCGGACAGGGGACCATGAACACTGAAGCTTTCTTT
TRBV20-1	many	TRBD1	TRBJ2-7	CSARGEGRTGVSVFNEQYF	TGCAGTGCTAGAGGAGAGGGTAGGACAGGGGTCAGCGTCTTCAACGAGCAGTACTTC